The source of this T cell receptor beta chain is a study of T and B cells in COVID-19 patients. Study results and limitations: Patients with COVID-19 reportedly showed strongly skewed T cell receptor beta variable and joining gene usage.

BIOMED2 TRB-A/B primer pools were used in multiplex TRB PCR. TCRdb passed the multiplex PCR reads through MiXCR, listing each CDR3 protein once. The table lists over 9,500 distinct CDR3 sequences, approximately 29% of them singletons. V lost 7 bases and J 3 bases, leaving 15 bases between the germline ends. In germline, CDR1 is MDHEN, CDR2 SYDVKM. This CDR3 contains 14 residues. Blood genomic DNA input for TRB amplification was about 240-550 ng. Points on this clonotype: The antigen is undetermined.

This TCR derives from a human donor who had recovered from COVID-19. The chain has TRBV28 and TRBJ1-1; the D gene is possibly TRBD1 (5 bases). Sequenced material: blood. DNA of the CDR3: TGTGCCAGCATAACCGCTGGGGGATACACTGAAGCTTTCTTT. Protein sequence: CASITAGGYTEAFF.